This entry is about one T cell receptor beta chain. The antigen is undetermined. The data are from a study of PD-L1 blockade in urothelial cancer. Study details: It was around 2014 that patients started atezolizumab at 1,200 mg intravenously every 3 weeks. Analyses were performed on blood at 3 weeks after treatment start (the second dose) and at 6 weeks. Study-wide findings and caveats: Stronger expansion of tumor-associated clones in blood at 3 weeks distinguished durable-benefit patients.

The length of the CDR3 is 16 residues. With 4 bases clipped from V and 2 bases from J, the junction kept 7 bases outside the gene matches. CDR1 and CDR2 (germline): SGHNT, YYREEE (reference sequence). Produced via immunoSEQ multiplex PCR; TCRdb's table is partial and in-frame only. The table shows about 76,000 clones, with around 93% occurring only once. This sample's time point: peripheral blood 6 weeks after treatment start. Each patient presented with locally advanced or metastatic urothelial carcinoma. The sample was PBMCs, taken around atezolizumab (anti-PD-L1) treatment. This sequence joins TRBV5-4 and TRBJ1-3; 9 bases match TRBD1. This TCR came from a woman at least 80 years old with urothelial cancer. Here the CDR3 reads CASSQLDRGPGNTIYF. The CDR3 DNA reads TGTGCCAGCAGCCAACTGGACAGGGGCCCTGGAAACACCATATATTTT. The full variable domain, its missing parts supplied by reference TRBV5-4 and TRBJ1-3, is ETGVTQSPTHLIKTRGQQVTLRCSSQSGHNTVSWYQQALGQGPQFIFQYYREEENGRGNFPPRFSGLQFPNYSSELNVNALELDDSALYLCASSQLDRGPGNTIYFGEGSWLTVV.